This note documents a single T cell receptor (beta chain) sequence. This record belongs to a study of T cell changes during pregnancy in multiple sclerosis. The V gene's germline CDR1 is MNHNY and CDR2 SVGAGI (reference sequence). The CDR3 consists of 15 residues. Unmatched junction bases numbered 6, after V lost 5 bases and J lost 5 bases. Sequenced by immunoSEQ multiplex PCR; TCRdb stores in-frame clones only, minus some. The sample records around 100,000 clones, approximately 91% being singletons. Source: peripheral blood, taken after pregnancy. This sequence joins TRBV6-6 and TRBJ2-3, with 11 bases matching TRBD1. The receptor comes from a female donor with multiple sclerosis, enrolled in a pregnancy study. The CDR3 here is CASSPDRGRVDTQYF. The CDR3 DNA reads TGTGCCAGCAGTCCGGACAGGGGGCGAGTAGATACGCAGTATTTT.